Listed below are T cell receptor beta chains from one sample, sequenced in a study of cytomegalovirus exposure and HLA in healthy donors. Sequenced by immunoSEQ multiplex PCR; TCRdb stores in-frame clones only, minus some. The sample consists of 200,000 to 250,000 clones, just over 75% of them appearing once. Sequencing was carried out using PBMCs. Receptors were obtained from a man aged 18 to 30 in good health and CMV-seronegative. The CDR3 runs from the conserved cysteine through the conserved F or W. A D gene is named only where the DNA matches it firmly. Some rows mark clone size as missing; the rest say once, few, many or name a class of expanded clone.

D | size | J | V | CDR3 | DNA
TRBD2 | . | TRBJ2-1 | TRBV4-1 | CASSQVPGGSTNEQFF | TGCGCCAGCAGCCAAGTCCCTGGCGGGAGTACCAATGAGCAGTTCTTC
TRBD1 | . | TRBJ1-3 | TRBV10-3 | CAISGTGGGNTIYF | TGTGCCATCAGTGGGACAGGCGGTGGAAACACCATATATTTT
TRBD1 | . | TRBJ2-3 | TRBV5-6 | CASSRDRGNPDTQYF | TGTGCCAGCAGTCGAGACAGGGGTAATCCAGATACGCAGTATTTT
. | . | TRBJ2-7 | TRBV5-1 | CASSFAGRPYEQYF | TGCGCCAGCAGCTTTGCAGGTCGACCCTACGAGCAGTACTTC
. | . | TRBJ2-2 | TRBV6-1 | CASSDAGNTGELFF | TGTGCCAGCAGTGATGCAGGGAACACCGGGGAGCTGTTTTTT
. | . | TRBJ1-1 | TRBV9 | CASNLGLMNTEAFF | TGTGCCAGCAACCTCGGGTTGATGAACACTGAAGCTTTCTTT
. | . | TRBJ1-5 | TRBV6-6 | CASTDGVYSNQPQHF | TGTGCCAGCACCGACGGGGTTTATAGCAATCAGCCCCAGCATTTT
TRBD1 | once | TRBJ2-1 | TRBV7-7 | CASSLGQGDEQFF | TGTGCTAGCAGCTTAGGACAGGGGGATGAGCAGTTCTTC
. | . | TRBJ1-3 | TRBV6-1 | CASSGGIGNTIYF | TGTGCCAGCAGTGGAGGGATAGGAAACACCATATATTTT
. | . | TRBJ2-3 | TRBV6-4 | CASSDSARTDTQYF | TGTGCCAGCAGTGACTCAGCGCGCACAGATACGCAGTATTTT
. | . | TRBJ2-1 | TRBV6-1 | CASGGYNEQFF | TGTGCCAGCGGCGGATACAATGAGCAGTTCTTC
. | . | TRBJ1-3 | TRBV27 | CASSLHGAGNTIYF | TGTGCCAGCAGTCTCCACGGGGCTGGAAACACCATATATTTT
TRBD2 | . | TRBJ2-1 | TRBV27 | CASSPGAGRGSYNEQFF | TGTGCCAGCAGTCCGGGGGCCGGGAGGGGCTCCTACAATGAGCAGTTCTTC
TRBD2 | . | TRBJ2-7 | TRBV28 | CASSSPGGRAYEQYF | TGTGCCAGCAGTTCCCCCGGCGGGAGAGCCTACGAGCAGTACTTC
TRBD1 | . | TRBJ1-2 | TRBV5-6 | CASSLVGTGNGGYTF | TGTGCCAGCAGCTTGGTAGGGACAGGGAACGGTGGCTACACCTTC
. | few | TRBJ2-2 | TRBV2 | CASSVTPRTGELFF | TGTGCCAGCAGTGTCACTCCCCGAACCGGGGAGCTGTTTTTT
. | . | TRBJ1-2 | TRBV2 | CASSETSYGYTF | TGTGCCAGCAGTGAGACAAGCTATGGCTACACCTTC
. | . | TRBJ1-2 | TRBV6-6 | CASTNSAGYNYGYTF | TGTGCCAGCACCAATAGCGCCGGCTATAACTATGGCTACACCTTC
. | . | TRBJ2-2 | TRBV10-1 | CASSDQNTGELFF | TGCGCCAGCAGTGACCAGAACACCGGGGAGCTGTTTTTT
TRBD2 | once | TRBJ2-1 | TRBV7-9 | CASSLDFGGGRGEQFF | TGTGCCAGCAGCTTAGATTTCGGGGGAGGGCGCGGTGAGCAGTTCTTC
. | . | TRBJ2-5 | TRBV4-1 | CASSQGPGQETQYF | TGCGCCAGCAGCCAAGGGCCAGGGCAAGAGACCCAGTACTTC
TRBD1 | . | TRBJ1-5 | TRBV19 | CATRQEGARGNQPQHF | TGTGCCACCCGCCAGGAGGGGGCTCGGGGCAATCAGCCCCAGCATTTT
. | few | TRBJ2-7 | TRBV5-1 | CASSLAPQGGSEQYF | TGCGCCAGCAGCTTGGCCCCTCAGGGAGGTTCCGAGCAGTACTTC
. | . | TRBJ1-1 | TRBV2 | CASSAGAGEAFF | TGTGCCAGCAGTGCTGGGGCAGGGGAAGCTTTCTTT
. | . | TRBJ2-1 | TRBV5-1 | CASSLDSPTYNEQFF | TGCGCCAGCAGCTTGGACAGCCCAACCTACAATGAGCAGTTCTTC
. | . | TRBJ1-2 | TRBV10-3 | CAISEDRNYGYTF | TGTGCCATCAGTGAGGACAGGAACTATGGCTACACCTTC
TRBD2 | . | TRBJ2-1 | TRBV7-9 | CASSPTSGGTYNEQFF | TGTGCCAGCAGCCCGACTAGCGGGGGTACCTACAATGAGCAGTTCTTC
TRBD1 | few | TRBJ1-1 | TRBV6-1 | CASRRTGGTEAFF | TGTGCCAGCAGACGGACAGGGGGCACTGAAGCTTTCTTT
. | . | TRBJ1-1 | TRBV30 | CAWISGLANTEAFF | TGTGCCTGGATTTCAGGGCTGGCTAACACTGAAGCTTTCTTT
TRBD1 | . | TRBJ1-2 | TRBV6-1 | CASSEVSGGGYGYTF | TGTGCCAGCAGTGAAGTGTCAGGGGGCGGCTATGGCTACACCTTC
. | . | TRBJ1-1 | TRBV28 | CASTRTAVWNTEAFF | TGTGCCAGCACAAGGACAGCGGTCTGGAACACTGAAGCTTTCTTT
. | . | TRBJ2-5 | TRBV19 | CASRLAEETQYF | TGTGCCAGTAGGCTAGCTGAAGAGACCCAGTACTTC
. | . | TRBJ2-2 | TRBV5-1 | CASSDRIAENTGELFF | TGCGCCAGCAGCGATCGCATTGCGGAGAACACCGGGGAGCTGTTTTTT